The TCR beta chain described here comes from a study of blood T cell repertoires in COVID-19. As for the study in general: Researchers got acute and convalescent COVID-19 samples from the United States, Italy and Spain. T cells, B-cell-depleted T cells, or PBMCs provided the cDNA or gDNA that served as material.

V lost 2 bases to trimming and J lost 6 bases; unmatched junction nucleotides: 5. In germline, CDR1 is SNHLY, CDR2 FYNNEI. The CDR3 has 15 residues. Authors' data handling: Reference gene primer amplification gave estimated nucleated cell counts. Generated by immunoSEQ multiplex PCR, the TCRdb table keeps only in-frame clones and is missing some. Clone size and the V and J calls come from that table; the DNA yielded D and trimming. The table lists around 200,000 clones, approximately 80% of them singletons. The sequence was collected from a human donor in a cohort sampled during active COVID-19. Source material: peripheral blood. The genes are TRBV2 and TRBJ2-1; 9 bases line up with TRBD2. The CDR3 region has the DNA TGTGCCAGCAGTGAATTGCGGGGGGGCCCCAATGAGCAGTTCTTC. Translating gives CASSELRGGPNEQFF.